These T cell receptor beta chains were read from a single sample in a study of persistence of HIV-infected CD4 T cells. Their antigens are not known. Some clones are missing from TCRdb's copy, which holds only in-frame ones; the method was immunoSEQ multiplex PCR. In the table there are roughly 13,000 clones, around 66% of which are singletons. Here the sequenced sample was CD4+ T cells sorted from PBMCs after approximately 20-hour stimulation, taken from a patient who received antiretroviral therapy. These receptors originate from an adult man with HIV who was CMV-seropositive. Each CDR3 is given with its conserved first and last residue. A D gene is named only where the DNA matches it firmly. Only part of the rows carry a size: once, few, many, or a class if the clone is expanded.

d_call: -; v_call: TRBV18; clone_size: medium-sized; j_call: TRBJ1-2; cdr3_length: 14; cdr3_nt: TGTGCCAGCTCACGTGGCGCAGATAACTATGGCTACACCTTC; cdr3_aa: CASSRGADNYGYTF
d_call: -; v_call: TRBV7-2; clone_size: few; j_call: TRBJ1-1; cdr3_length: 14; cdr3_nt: TGTGCCAGCAGCTTAAACGGAGGGGCTTATGAAGCTTTCTTT; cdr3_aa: CASSLNGGAYEAFF
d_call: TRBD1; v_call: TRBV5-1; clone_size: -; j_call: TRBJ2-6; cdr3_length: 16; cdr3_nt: TGCGCCAGCACCCACAGGGGGCCGGCTGGGGCCAACGTCCTGACTTTC; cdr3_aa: CASTHRGPAGANVLTF
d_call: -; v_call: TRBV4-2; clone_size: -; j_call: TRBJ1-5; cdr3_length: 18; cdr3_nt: TGTGCCAGCAGCCGGGGGTGGGCAGGGTCTATCTCTGGGCAGCCCCAGCATTTT; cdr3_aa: CASSRGWAGSISGQPQHF
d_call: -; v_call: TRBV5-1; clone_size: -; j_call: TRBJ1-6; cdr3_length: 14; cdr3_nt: TGCGCCAGCAGCTCGGACCCTAGGGATTCACCCCTCCACTTT; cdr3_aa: CASSSDPRDSPLHF
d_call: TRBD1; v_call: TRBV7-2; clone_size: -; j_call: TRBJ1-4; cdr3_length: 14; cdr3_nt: TGTGCCAGCAGCTCCGGGACAGGGAATGAAAAACTGTTTTTT; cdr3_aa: CASSSGTGNEKLFF
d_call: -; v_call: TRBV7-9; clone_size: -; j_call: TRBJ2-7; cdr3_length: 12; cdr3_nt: TGTGCCAGCAGCTTACTGGGGTACGAGCAGTACTTC; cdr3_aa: CASSLLGYEQYF
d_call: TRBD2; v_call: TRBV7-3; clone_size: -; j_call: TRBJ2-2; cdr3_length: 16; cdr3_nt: TGTGCCAGCAGCCATACTAGCGGGAGGGCTGACGGGGAGCTGTTTTTT; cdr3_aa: CASSHTSGRADGELFF
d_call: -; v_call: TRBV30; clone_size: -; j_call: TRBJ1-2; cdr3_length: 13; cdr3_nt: TGTGCCTGGAGGATGGCGGCTAACTATGGCTACACCTTC; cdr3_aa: CAWRMAANYGYTF
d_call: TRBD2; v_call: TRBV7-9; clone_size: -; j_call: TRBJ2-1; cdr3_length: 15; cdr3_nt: TGTGCCAGCAGCCCCCGGGGACTAGAGAGCAATGAGCAGTTCTTC; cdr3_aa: CASSPRGLESNEQFF
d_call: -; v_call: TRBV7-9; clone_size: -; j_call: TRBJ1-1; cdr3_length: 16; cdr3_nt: TGTGCCAGCAGCTTTTGGAGCGGCTCGAGGGACACTGAAGCTTTCTTT; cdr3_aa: CASSFWSGSRDTEAFF
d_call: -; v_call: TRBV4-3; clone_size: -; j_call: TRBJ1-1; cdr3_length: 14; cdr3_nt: TGCGCCAGCAGCCAAAGTATGGGGCGCACTGAAGCTTTCTTT; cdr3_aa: CASSQSMGRTEAFF
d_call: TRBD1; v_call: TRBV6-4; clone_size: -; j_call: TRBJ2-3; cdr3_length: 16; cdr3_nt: TGTGCCAGCAGCCGGACAGGGGCGGGGGCCACAGATACGCAGTATTTT; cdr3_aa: CASSRTGAGATDTQYF
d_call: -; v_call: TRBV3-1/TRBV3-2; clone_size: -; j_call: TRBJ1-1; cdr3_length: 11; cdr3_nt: TGTGCCAGCAGCCTAAATCAAAGGGCTTTCTTT; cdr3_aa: CASSLNQRAFF
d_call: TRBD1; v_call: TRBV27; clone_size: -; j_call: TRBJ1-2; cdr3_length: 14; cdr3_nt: TGTGCCAGCACCGAGACAGGGGCTAACTATGGCTACACCTTC; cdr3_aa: CASTETGANYGYTF
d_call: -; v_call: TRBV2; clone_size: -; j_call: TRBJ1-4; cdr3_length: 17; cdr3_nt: TGTGCCAGCAGATCCCAGGGGTCCCGTGCAACTAATGAAAAACTGTTTTTT; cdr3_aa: CASRSQGSRATNEKLFF
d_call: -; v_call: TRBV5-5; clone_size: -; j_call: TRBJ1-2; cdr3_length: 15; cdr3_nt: TGTGCCAGCAGCCATAATCTCGGGGCCAGTCGTGGCTACACCTTC; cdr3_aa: CASSHNLGASRGYTF
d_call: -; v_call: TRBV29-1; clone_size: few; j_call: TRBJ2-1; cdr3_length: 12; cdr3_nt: TGCAGCGTTGATGAGAAACCCAATGAGCAGTTCTTC; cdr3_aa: CSVDEKPNEQFF
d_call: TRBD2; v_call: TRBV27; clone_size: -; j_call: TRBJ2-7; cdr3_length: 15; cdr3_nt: TGTGCCAGCAGTTTAAAGGCTAGCGGGCCCTACGAGCAGTACTTC; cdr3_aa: CASSLKASGPYEQYF
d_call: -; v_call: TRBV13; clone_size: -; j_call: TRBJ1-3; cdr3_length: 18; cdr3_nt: TGTGCCAGCAGCTTAGTGGGTCGGGCAGGGCGCTCTGGAAACACCATATATTTT; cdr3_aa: CASSLVGRAGRSGNTIYF
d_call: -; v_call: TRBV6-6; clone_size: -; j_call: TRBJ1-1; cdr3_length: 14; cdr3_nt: TGTGCCAGCAGGCCAGGGTGGGGAGACACTGAAGCTTTCTTT; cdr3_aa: CASRPGWGDTEAFF
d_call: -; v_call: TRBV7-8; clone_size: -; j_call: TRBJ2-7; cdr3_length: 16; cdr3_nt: TGTGCCAGCAGCTTAGTAGGGGCACCACCTAGGAACGAGCAGTACTTC; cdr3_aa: CASSLVGAPPRNEQYF
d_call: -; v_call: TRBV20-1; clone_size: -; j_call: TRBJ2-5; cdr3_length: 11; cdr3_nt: TGCAGTGCGGAGTTCCAAGAGACCCAGTACTTC; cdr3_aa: CSAEFQETQYF
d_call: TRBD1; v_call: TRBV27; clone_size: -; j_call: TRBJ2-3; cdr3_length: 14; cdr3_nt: TGTGCCAGCAGTTTAGGACAGGGAACAGATACGCAGTATTTT; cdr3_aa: CASSLGQGTDTQYF
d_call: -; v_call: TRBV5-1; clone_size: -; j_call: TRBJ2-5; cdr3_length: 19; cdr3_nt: TGCGCCAGCAGCTTGGCGGGAATCCTCGGACGGTTTAATCAAGAGACCCAGTACTTC; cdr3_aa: CASSLAGILGRFNQETQYF
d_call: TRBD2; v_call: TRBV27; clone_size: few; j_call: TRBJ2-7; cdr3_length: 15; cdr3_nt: TGTGCCAGCGGTCCGCGGGGCGGGAGTTTGATCGAGCAGTACTTC; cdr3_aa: CASGPRGGSLIEQYF
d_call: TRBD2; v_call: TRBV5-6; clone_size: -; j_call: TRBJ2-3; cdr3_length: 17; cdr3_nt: TGTGCCAGCAGCTTATTAGGACTAGCGGGAGTTTCGGATACGCAGTATTTT; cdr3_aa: CASSLLGLAGVSDTQYF
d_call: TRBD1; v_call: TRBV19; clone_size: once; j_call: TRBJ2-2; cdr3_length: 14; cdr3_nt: TGTGCCAGCAGCAGGGGGCAGGACACCGGGGAGCTGTTTTTT; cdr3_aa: CASSRGQDTGELFF
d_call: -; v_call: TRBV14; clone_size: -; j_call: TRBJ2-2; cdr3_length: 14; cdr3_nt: TGTGCCAGCAGCCTGGTGCTTAACACCGGGGAGCTGTTTTTT; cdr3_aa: CASSLVLNTGELFF
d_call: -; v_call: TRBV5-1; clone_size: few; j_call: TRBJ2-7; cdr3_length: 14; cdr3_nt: TGCGCCAGCAGCTTGTTTGGCGGCGCCTACGAGCAGTACTTC; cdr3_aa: CASSLFGGAYEQYF
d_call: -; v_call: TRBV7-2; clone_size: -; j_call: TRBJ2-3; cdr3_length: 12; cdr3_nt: TGTGCCAGCAGCTTAGAGGGACGCGCGCAGTATTTT; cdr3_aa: CASSLEGRAQYF
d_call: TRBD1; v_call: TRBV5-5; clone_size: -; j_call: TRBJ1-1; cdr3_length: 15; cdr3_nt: TGTGCCAGCAGCGCCCTACACAGGGGGAACACTGAAGCTTTCTTT; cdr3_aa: CASSALHRGNTEAFF
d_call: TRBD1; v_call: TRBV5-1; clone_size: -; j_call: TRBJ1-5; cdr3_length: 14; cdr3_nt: TGCGCCAGCAGCATAGGACAGGCCGATCAGCCCCAGCATTTT; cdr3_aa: CASSIGQADQPQHF
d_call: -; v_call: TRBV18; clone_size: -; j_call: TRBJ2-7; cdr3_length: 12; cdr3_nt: TGTGCCAGCTCTCGGGCTTCCTACGAGCAGTACTTC; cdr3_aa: CASSRASYEQYF
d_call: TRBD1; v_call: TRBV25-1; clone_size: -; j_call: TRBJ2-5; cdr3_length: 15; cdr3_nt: TGTGCCAGCAGGAAGGGGGACAGGGGTAAAGAGACCCAGTACTTC; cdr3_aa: CASRKGDRGKETQYF
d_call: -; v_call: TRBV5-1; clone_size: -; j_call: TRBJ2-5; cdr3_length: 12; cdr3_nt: TGCGCCAGCAGCTCCAACCAAGAGACCCAGTACTTC; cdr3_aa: CASSSNQETQYF
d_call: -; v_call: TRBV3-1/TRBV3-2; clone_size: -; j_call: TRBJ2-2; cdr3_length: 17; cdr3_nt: TGTGCCAGCAGCCCTACCTTGCCGGGACTCCGGGGCCGGGAGCTGTTTTTT; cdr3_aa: CASSPTLPGLRGRELFF
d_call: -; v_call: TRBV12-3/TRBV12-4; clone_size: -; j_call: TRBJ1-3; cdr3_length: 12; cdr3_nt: TGTGCCAGCGCCCTTTCTGGAAACACCATATATTTT; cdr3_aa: CASALSGNTIYF
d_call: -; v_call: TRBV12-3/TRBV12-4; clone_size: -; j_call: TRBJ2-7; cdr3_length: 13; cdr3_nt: TGTGCCAGCACCCCGGGGGTGCACTACGAGCAGTACTTC; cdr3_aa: CASTPGVHYEQYF
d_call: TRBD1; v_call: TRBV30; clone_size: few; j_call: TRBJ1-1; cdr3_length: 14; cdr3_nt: TGTGCCTGGAGGCCAGGGGGAGAGGTGACTGAAGCTTTCTTT; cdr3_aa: CAWRPGGEVTEAFF
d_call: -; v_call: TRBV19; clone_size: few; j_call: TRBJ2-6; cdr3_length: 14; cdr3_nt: TGTGCCAGTAATCTGGGGTATAATAGCGGCGTCCTGACTTTC; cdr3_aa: CASNLGYNSGVLTF